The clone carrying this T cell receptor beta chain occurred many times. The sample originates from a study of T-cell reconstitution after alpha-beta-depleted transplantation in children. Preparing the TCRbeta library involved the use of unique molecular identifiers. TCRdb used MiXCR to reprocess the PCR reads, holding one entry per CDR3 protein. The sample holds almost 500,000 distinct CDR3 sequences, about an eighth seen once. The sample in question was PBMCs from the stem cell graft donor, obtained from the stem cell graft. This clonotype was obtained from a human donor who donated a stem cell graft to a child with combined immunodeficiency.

In nucleotides, the CDR3 is TGTGCCACCGAACAGGGGAGCACAGATACGCAGTATTTT. Protein: CATEQGSTDTQYF. The J gene is TRBJ2-3, the V gene TRBV24-1; 7 bases map to TRBD1. The CDR3 has 13 residues. Losses at the gene ends were 9 bases for V and 0 bases for J; bases not matched to a gene: 2. Per the germline V gene, CDR1 is KGHDR and CDR2 is SFDVKD.